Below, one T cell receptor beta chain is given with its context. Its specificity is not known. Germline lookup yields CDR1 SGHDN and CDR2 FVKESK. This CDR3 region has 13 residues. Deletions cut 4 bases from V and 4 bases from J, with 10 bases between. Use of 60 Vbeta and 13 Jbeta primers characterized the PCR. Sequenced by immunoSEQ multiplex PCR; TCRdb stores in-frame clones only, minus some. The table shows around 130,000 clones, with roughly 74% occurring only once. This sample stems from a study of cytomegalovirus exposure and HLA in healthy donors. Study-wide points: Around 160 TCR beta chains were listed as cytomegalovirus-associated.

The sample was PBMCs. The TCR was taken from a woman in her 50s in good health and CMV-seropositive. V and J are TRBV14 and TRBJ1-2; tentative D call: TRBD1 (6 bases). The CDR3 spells CASSPTGSYGYTF. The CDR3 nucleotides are TGTGCCAGCAGCCCAACAGGGTCCTATGGCTACACCTTC.